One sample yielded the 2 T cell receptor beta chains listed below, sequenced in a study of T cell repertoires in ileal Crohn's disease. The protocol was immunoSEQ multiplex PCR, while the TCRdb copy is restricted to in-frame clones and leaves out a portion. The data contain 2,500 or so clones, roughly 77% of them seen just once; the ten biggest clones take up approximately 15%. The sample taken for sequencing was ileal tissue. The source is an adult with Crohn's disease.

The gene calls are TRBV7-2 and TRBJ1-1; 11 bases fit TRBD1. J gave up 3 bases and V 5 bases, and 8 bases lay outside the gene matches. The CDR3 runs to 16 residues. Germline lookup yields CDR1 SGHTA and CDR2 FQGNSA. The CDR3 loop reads CASSLYPGQGDTEAFF. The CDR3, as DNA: TGTGCCAGCAGCCTATACCCGGGACAGGGGGACACTGAAGCTTTCTTT.

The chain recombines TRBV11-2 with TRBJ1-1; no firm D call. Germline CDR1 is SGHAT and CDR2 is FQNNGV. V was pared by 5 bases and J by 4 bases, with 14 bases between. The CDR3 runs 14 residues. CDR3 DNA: TGTGCCAGCAGCGCGGGAACTAGTGGCACTGAAGCTTTCTTT. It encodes CASSAGTSGTEAFF.